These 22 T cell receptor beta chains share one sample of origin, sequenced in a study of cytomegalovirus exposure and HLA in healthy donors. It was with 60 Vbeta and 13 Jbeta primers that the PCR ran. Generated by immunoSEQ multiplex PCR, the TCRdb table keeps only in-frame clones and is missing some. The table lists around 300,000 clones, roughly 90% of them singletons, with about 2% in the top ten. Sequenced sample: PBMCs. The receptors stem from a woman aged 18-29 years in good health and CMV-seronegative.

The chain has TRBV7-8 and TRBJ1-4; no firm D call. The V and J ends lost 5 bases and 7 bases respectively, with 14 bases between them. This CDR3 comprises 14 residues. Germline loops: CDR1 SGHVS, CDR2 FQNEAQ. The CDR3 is CASSPRRLGEKLFF. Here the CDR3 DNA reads TGTGCCAGCAGCCCCCGCAGGTTGGGTGAAAAACTGTTTTTT.

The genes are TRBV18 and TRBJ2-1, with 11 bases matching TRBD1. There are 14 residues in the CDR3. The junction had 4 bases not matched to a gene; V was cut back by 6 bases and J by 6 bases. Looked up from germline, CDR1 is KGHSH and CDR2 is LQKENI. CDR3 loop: CASSAGTGGNEQFF. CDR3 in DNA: TGTGCCAGCTCCGCGGGGACAGGGGGCAATGAGCAGTTCTTC.

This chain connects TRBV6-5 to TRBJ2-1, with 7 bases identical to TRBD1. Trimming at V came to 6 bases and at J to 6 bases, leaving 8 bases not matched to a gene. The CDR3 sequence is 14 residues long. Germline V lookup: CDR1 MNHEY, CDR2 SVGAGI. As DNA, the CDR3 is TGTGCCAGCAGCCCCTTCCGGGACAGCAATGAGCAGTTCTTC. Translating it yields CASSPFRDSNEQFF.

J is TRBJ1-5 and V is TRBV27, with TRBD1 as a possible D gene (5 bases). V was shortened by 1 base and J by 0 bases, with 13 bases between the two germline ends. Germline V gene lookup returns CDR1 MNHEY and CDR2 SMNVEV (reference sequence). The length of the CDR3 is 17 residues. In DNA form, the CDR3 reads TGTGCCAGCAGTTTATTCGGGGGGATGGATAGCAATCAGCCCCAGCATTTT. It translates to CASSLFGGMDSNQPQHF.

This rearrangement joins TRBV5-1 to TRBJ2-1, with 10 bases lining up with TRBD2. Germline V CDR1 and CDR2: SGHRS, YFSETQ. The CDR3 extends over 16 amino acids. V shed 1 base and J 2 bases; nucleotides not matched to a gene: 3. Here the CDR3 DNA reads TGCGCCAGCAGCTTGCCCACTAGCGGGACCTACAATGAGCAGTTCTTC. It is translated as CASSLPTSGTYNEQFF.

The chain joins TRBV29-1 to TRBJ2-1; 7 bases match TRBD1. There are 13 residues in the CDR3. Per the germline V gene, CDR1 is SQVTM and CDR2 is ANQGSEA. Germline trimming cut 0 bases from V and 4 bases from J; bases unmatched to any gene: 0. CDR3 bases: TGCAGCGTTGAAGAACAGGGGTACAATGAGCAGTTCTTC. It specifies CSVEEQGYNEQFF.

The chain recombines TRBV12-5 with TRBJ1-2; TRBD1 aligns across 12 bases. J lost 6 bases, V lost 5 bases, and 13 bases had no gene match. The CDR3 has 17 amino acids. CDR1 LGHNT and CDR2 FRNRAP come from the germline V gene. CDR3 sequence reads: CASGAGTGGPMPNGYTF. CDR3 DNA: TGTGCTAGTGGTGCCGGGACAGGGGGCCCTATGCCCAATGGCTACACCTTC.

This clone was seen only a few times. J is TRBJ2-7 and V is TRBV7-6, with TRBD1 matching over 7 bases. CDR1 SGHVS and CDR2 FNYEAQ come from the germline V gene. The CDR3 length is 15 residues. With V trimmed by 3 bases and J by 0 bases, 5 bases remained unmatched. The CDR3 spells CASSLTRDSSYEQYF. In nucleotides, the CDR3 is TGTGCCAGCAGCTTGACCCGGGACAGCTCCTACGAGCAGTACTTC.

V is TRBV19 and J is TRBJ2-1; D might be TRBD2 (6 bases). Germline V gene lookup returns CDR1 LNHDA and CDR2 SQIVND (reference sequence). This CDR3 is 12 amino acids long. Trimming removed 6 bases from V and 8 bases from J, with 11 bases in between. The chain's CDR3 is CASSLAGHEQFF. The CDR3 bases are TGTGCCAGTAGCCTCGCGGGGCATGAGCAGTTCTTC.

CDR3 in amino acids: CASSIWLRPGINEKLFF. The CDR3, as DNA: TGTGCCAGTAGTATATGGTTACGGCCAGGGATAAATGAAAAACTGTTTTTT. This chain joins TRBV19 and TRBJ1-4; maybe TRBD1 (5 bases). Germline V CDR1 and CDR2: LNHDA, SQIVND (reference sequence). The CDR3 has 17 residues. The V gene lost 2 bases and the J gene lost 5 bases, with 18 bases spanning the gap. The complete variable domain, with remaining parts taken from reference TRBV19 and TRBJ1-4, reads DGGITQSPKYLFRKEGQNVTLSCEQNLNHDAMYWYRQDPGQGLRLIYYSQIVNDFQKGDIAEGYSVSREKKESFPLTVTSAQKNPTAFYLCASSIWLRPGINEKLFFGSGTQLSVL.

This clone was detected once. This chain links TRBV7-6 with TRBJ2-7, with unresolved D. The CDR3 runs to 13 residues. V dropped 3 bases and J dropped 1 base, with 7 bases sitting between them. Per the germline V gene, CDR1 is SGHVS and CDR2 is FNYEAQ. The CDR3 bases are TGTGCCAGCAGCTTTTCTCCGTCCTACGAGCAGTACTTC. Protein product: CASSFSPSYEQYF. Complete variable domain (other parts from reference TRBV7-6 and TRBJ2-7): GAGVSQSPRYKVTKRGQDVALRCDPISGHVSLYWYRQALGQGPEFLTYFNYEAQQDKSGLPNDRFSAERPEGSISTLTIQRTEQRDSAMYRCASSFSPSYEQYFGPGTRLTVT.

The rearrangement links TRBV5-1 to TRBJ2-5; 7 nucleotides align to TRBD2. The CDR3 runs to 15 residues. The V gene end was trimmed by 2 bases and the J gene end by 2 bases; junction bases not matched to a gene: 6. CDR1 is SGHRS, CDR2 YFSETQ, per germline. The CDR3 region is CASSFSSGVQETQYF. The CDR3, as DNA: TGCGCCAGCAGCTTTTCCAGCGGGGTTCAAGAGACCCAGTACTTC.

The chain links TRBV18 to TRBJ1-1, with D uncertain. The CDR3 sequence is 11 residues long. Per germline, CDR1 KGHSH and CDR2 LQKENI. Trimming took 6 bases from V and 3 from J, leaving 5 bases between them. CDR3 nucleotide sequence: TGTGCCAGCTCTATGTACACTGAAGCTTTCTTT. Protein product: CASSMYTEAFF.

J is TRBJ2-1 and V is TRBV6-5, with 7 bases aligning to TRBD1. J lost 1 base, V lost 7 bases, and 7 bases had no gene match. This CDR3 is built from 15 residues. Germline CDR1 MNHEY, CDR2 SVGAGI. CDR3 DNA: TGTGCCAGCAAACGACAGGGTGGGTCCTACAATGAGCAGTTCTTC. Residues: CASKRQGGSYNEQFF.

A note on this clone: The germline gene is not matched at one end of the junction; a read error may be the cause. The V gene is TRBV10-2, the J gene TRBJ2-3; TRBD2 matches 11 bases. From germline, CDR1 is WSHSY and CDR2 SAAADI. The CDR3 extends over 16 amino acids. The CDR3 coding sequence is TGCGCCAGCAGCGCCTTCGTAGCGGGGGGGCCGCGCTCGTTACATTTT. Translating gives CASSAFVAGGPRSLHF.

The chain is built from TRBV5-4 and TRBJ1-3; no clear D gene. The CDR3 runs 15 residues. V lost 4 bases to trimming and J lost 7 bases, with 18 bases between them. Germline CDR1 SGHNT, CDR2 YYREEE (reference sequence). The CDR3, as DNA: TGTGCCAGCAGCCAAGACTCCCTCGGGGTCAACACCATATATTTT. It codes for CASSQDSLGVNTIYF.

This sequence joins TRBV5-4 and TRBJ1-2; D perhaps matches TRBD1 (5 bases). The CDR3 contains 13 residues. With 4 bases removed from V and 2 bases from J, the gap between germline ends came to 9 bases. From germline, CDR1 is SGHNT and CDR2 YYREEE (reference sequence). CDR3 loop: CASSVTANYGYTF. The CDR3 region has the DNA TGTGCCAGCAGCGTGACAGCGAACTATGGCTACACCTTC.

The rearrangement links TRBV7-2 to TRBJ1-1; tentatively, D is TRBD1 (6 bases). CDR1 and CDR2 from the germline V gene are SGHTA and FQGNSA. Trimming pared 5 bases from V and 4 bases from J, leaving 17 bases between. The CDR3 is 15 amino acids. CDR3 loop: CASSPRGGRVTEAFF. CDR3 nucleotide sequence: TGTGCCAGCAGCCCAAGGGGGGGTAGGGTCACTGAAGCTTTCTTT.

In DNA form, the CDR3 reads TGTGCCAGCAGCTTACGGGGACTTACGAACACTGAAGCTTTCTTT. Translating it yields CASSLRGLTNTEAFF. The rearrangement uses TRBV7-8 and TRBJ1-1, with a weak D call TRBD1 (5 bases). The CDR3 has 15 residues. Between the trimmed V and J ends, which lost 2 bases and 1 base, there was a span of 11 bases. Germline CDR1 reads SGHVS; CDR2 reads FQNEAQ.

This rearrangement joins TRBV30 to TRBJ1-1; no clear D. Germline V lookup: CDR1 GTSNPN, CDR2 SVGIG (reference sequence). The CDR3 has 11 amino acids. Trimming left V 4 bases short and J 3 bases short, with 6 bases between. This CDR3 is CAWTGYTEAFF. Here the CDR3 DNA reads TGTGCCTGGACGGGGTACACTGAAGCTTTCTTT.

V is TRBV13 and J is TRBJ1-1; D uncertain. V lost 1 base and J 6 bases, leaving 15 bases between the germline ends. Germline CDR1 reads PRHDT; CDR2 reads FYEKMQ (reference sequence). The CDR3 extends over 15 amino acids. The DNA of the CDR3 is TGTGCCAGCAGCTTAGACGGCGGAAAAAGGCCTGAAGCTTTCTTT. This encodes CASSLDGGKRPEAFF.

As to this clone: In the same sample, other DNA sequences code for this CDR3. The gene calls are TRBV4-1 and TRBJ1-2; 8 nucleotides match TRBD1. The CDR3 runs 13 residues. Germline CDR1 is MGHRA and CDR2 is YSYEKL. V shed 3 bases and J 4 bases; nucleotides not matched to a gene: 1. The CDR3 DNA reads TGCGCCAGCAGCCACGGACAGGGCTATGGCTACACCTTC. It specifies CASSHGQGYGYTF.